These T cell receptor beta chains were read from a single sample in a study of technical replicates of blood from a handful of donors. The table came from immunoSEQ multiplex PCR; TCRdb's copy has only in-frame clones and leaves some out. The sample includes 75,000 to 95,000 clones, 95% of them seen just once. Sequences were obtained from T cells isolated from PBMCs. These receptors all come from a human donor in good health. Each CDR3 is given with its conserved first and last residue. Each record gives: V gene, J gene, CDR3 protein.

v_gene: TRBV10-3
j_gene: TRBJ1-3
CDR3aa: CAISGGTPGNTIYF

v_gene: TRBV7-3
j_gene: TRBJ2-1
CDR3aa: CASSLLLAGNEQFF

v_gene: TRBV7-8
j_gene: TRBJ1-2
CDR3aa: CASSLAIGAIGSYGYTF

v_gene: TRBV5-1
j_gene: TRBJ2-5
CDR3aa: CASSFSLGSQETQYF

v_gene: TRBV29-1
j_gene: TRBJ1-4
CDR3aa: CSAMERGNEKLFF

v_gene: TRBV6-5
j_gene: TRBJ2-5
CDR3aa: CASRRTGRETQYF

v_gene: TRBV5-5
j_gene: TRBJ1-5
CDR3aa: CASSLERQVSQPQHF

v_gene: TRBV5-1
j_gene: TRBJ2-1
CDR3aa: CASSRRQGSNEQFF

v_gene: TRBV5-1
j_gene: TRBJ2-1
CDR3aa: CASTPGGVIYNEQFF

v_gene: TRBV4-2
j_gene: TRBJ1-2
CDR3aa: CASSRDFTLYGYTF

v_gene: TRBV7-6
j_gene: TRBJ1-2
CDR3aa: CASSLPGGYGYTF

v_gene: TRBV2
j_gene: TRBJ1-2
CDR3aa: CASSVVATGEYGYTF

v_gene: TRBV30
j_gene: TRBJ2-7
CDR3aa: CAWSLGREQYF

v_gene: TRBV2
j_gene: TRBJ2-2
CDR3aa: CASSEWASTGELFF

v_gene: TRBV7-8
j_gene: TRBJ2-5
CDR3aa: CASSLGTVQETQYF

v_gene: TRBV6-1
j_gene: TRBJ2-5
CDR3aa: CASSEALAGVIIGETQYF

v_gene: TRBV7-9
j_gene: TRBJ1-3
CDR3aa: CASSITGVGNTIYF

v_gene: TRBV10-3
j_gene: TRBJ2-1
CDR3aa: CAISGQGSSYNEQFF

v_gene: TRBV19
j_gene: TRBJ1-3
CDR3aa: CASRVSSSGNTIYF

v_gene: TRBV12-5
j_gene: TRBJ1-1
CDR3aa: CASGLTRTGDSNTEAFF

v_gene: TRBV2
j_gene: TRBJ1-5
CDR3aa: CASTRFVEFNQPQHF

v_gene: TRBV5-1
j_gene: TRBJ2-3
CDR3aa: CASSSGTSGDTDTQYF

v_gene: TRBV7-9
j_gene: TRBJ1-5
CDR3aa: CASSSGTGGTYSNQPQHF

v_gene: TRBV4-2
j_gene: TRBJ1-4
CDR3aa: CASSQEGQGENEKLFF

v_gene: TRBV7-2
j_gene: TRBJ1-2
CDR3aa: CASSLAGGYGYTF

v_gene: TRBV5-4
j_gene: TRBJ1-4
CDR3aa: CASSTRQGPENEKLFF

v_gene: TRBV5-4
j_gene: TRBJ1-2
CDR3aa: CASSPEDGLGGYTF

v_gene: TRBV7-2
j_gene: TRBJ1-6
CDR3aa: CASSLQENSPLHF

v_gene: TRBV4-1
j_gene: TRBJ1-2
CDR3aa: CASSQAESYGYTF

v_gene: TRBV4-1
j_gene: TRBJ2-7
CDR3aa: CASTHPGKGYEQYF

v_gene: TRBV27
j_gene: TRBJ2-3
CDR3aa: CASPTGSRTDTQYF

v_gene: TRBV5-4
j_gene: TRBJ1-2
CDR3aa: CASSSVWGSGETYGYTF

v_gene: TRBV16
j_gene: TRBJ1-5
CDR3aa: CASSQSQGVRPQHF

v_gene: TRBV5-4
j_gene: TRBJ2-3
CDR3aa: CASSLSGGLTDTQYF

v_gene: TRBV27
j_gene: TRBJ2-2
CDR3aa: CASTGTGGTGELFF

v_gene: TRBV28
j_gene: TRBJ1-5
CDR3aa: CASKHRGTAGGYSNQPQHF

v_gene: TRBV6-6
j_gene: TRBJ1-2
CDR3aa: CASSYSGGAGYGYTF

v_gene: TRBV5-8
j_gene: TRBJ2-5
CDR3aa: CASSSERGRETQYF

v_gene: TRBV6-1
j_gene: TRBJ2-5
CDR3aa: CASSELTFWTGGGQETQYF

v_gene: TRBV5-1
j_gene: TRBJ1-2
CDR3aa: CASSAGALGYTF

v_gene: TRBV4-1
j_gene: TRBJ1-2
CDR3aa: CASSPSNTKIPGGGYTF

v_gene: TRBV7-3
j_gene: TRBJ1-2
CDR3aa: CASSWTGEDGYTF

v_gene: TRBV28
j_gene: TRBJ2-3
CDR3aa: CASSMGLSPDTQYF

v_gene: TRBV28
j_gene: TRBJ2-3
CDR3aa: CASRDWDRATDTQYF

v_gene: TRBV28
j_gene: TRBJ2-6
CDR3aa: CASSDRDHSGANVLTF

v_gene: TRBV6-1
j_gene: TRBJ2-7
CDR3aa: CAITRGGQISYEQYF

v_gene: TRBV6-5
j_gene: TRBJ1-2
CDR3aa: CASSPSYRGGYTF

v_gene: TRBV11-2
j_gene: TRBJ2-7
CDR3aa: CASSRTSGRTDEQYF

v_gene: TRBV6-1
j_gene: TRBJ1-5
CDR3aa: CASLDRSLNQPQHF

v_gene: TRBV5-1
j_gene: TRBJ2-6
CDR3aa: CASSRTGTALSGANVLTF

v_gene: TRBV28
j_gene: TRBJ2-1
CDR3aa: CASRPPLEIAQFF

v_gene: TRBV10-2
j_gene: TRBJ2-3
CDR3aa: CASRPGHLDTQYF

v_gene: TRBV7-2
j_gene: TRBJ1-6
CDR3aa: CASSLGLLGSPLHF

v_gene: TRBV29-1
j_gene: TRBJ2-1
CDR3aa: CSAKTGLELNEQFF

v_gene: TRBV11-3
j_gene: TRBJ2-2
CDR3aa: CASSPTYGGPGELFF

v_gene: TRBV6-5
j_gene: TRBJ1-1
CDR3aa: CASSSSPDSASEAFF

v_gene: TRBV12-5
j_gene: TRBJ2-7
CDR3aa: CASGLVVRQGYSYEQYF

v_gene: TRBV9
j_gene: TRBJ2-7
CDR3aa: CASSAGGGQGSYEQYF

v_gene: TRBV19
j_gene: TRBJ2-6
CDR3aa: CASSLRDRFISGANVLTF